Sequencing of this T cell receptor (beta chain) was carried out in a study of identical twins. Overall study results and limits: Out-of-frame TCR alpha sharing observed in monozygotic twins exceeded model estimates.

CDR3 length: 13 amino acids. CDR1 is DFQATT and CDR2 is SNEGSKA in the germline V gene (reference sequence). V gave up 5 bases and J gave up 4 bases; unmatched junction bases: 5. TCRdb re-called the 5' RACE reads through MiXCR, storing one row per CDR3 protein. The sample lists some 500,000 distinct CDR3 sequences, 20% to 25% occurring once. About this clonotype itself: What it binds is unknown.

This sample also appeared in a second study, on T cells expressing NK-cell markers. That study adds: The study found these clonotypes also leading the CD3+CD56-NKG2C+ fraction in a few donors.

The sample was CD4+ T cells sorted from blood. The chain combines TRBV20-1 with TRBJ2-1; TRBD2 matches 7 bases. The clonotype comes from a woman between 18 and 29 years old in good health. The DNA of the CDR3 is TGCAGTGCTCCCACTAGCGCTTACAATGAGCAGTTCTTC. Protein: CSAPTSAYNEQFF.